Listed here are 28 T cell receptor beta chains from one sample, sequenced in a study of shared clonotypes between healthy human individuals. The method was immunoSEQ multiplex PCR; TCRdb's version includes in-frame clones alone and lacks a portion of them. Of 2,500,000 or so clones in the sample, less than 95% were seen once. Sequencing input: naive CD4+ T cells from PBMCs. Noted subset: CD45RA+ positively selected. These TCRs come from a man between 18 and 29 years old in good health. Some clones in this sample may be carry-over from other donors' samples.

The CDR3 is CASSLWRGEQFF. The CDR3 DNA follows: TGTGCCAGCAGCTTGTGGAGAGGCGAGCAGTTCTTC. The chain uses TRBV5-4 and TRBJ2-1, with no clear D. This CDR3 region has 12 residues. Per the germline V gene, CDR1 is SGHNT and CDR2 is YYREEE (reference sequence). The V and J ends lost 1 base and 10 bases respectively, with 9 bases between them.

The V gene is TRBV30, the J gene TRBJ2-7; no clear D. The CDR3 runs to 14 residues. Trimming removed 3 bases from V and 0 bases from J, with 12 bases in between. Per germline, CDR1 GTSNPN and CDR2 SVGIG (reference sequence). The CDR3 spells CAWSGGRSSYEQYF. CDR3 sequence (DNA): TGTGCCTGGAGCGGCGGCAGAAGCTCCTACGAGCAGTACTTC.

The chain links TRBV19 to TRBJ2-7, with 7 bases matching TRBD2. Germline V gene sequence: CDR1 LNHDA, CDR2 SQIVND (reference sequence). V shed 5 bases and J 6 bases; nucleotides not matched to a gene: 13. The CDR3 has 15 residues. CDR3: CASSPLAGAPPEQYF. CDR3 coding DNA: TGTGCCAGTAGTCCCTTAGCGGGTGCCCCTCCCGAGCAGTACTTC. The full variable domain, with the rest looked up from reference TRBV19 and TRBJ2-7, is DGGITQSPKYLFRKEGQNVTLSCEQNLNHDAMYWYRQDPGQGLRLIYYSQIVNDFQKGDIAEGYSVSREKKESFPLTVTSAQKNPTAFYLCASSPLAGAPPEQYFGPGTRLTVT.

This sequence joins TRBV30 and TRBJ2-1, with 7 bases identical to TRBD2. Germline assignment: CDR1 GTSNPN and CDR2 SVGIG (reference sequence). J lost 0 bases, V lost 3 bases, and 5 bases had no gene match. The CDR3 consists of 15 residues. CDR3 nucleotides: TGTGCCTGGAGCCGTGGGACTACCTCCTACAATGAGCAGTTCTTC. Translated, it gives CAWSRGTTSYNEQFF.

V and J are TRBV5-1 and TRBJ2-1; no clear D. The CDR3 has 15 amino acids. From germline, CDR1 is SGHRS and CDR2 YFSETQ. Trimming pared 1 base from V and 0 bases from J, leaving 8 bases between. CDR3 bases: TGCGCCAGCAGCTTGTCCGGCGTCTCCTACAATGAGCAGTTCTTC. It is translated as CASSLSGVSYNEQFF.

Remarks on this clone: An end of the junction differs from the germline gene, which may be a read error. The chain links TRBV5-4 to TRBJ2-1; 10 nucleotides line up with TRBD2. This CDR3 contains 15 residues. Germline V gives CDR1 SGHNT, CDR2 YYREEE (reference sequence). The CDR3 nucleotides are TGTGCCAGAAGCTTGATGGCTAGCGGGGGACCTGAGCAGTTCTTC. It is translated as CARSLMASGGPEQFF.

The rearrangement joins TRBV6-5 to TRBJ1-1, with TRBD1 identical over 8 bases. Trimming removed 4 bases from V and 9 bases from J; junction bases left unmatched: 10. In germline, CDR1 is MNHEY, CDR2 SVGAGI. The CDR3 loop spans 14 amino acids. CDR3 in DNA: TGTGCCAGCAGTTTGACAGGGGCGGCTAACAAAGCTTTCTTT. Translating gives CASSLTGAANKAFF.

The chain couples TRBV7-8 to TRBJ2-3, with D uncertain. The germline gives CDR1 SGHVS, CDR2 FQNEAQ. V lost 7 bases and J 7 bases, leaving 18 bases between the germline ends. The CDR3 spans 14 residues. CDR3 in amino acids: CASNPSRWPYTQYF. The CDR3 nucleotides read TGTGCCAGCAACCCCAGTCGGTGGCCGTATACGCAGTATTTT.

CDR3 sequence (DNA): TGTGCCAGCAGTCCCGGGGGGGGTCGGAACTTCTTC. Residues: CASSPGGGRNFF. V gene TRBV6-4 combines with J gene TRBJ2-1, with TRBD2 identical over 8 bases. The CDR3 has 12 residues. J gave up 16 bases and V 5 bases, and 10 bases lay outside the gene matches. Germline CDR1 reads MRHNA; CDR2 reads SNTAGT.

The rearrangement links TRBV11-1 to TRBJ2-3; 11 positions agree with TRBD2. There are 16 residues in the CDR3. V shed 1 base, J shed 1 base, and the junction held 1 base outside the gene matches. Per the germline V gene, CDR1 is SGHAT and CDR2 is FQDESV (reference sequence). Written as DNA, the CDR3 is TGTGCCAGCAGCTTAGAACTAGCGGGAGGCACAGATACGCAGTATTTT. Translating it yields CASSLELAGGTDTQYF.

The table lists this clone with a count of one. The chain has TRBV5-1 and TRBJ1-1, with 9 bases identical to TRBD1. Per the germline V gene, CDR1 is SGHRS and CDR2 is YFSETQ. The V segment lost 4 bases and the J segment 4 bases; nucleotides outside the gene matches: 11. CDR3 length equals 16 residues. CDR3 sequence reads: CASSGQGTGRGTEAFF. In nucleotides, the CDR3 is TGCGCCAGCAGCGGCCAAGGGACAGGGCGAGGCACTGAAGCTTTCTTT. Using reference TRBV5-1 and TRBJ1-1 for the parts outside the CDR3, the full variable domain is KAGVTQTPRYLIKTRGQQVTLSCSPISGHRSVSWYQQTPGQGLQFLFEYFSETQRNKGNFPGRFSGRQFSNSRSEMNVSTLELGDSALYLCASSGQGTGRGTEAFFGQGTRLTVV.

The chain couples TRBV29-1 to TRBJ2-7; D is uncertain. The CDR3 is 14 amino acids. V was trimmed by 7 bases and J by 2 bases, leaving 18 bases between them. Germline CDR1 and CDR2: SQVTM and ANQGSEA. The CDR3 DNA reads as TGCAGCGCCAGGACGTCGCCACCAGCCTACGAGCAGTACTTC. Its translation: CSARTSPPAYEQYF.

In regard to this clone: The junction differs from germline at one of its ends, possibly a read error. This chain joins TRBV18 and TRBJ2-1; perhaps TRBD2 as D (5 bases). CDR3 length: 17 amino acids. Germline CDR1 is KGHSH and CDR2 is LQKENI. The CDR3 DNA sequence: TGTGCCAGCTCACCAGGTCAGCCGGGAATCTCCAACAATGAGCAGTTCTTC. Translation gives CASSPGQPGISNNEQFF. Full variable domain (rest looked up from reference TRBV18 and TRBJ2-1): NAGVMQNPRHLVRRRGQEARLRCSPMKGHSHVYWYRQLPEEGLKFMVYLQKENIIDESGMPKERFSAEFPKEGPSILRIQQVVRGDSAAYFCASSPGQPGISNNEQFFGPGTRLTVL.

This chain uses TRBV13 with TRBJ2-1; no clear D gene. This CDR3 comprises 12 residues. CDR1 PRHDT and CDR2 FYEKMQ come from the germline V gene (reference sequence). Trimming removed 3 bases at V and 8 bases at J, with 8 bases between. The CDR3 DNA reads TGTGCCAGCAGCTTTAGTTACGATGAGCAGTTCTTC. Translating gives CASSFSYDEQFF. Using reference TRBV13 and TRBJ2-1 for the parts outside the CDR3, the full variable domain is AAGVIQSPRHLIKEKRETATLKCYPIPRHDTVYWYQQGPGQDPQFLISFYEKMQSDKGSIPDRFSAQQFSDYHSELNMSSLELGDSALYFCASSFSYDEQFFGPGTRLTVL.

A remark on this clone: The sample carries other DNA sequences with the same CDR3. CDR3 in DNA: TGTGCCAGCAGCCTCGGGAGTGGCACAGATACGCAGTATTTT. Its translation is CASSLGSGTDTQYF. The gene calls are TRBV5-6 and TRBJ2-3; a possible D gene is TRBD2 (6 bases). V gave up 4 bases and J gave up 1 base, with 10 bases separating them. The CDR3 is made up of 14 amino acids. Per germline, CDR1 SGHDT and CDR2 YYEEEE.

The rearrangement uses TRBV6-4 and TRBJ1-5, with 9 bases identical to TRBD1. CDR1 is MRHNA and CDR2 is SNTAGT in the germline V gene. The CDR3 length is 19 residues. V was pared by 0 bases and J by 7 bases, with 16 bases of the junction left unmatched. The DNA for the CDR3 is TGTGCCAGCAGTGACTCACCGGGACAGGGACCTCGGCTGGGGCAGCCCCAGCATTTT. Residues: CASSDSPGQGPRLGQPQHF.

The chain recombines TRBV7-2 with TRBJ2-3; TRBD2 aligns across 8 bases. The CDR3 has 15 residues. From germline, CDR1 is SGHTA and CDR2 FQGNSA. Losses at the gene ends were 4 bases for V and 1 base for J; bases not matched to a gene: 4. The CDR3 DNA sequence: TGTGCCAGCAGCTGGGCCGGGGGGGGCACAGATACGCAGTATTTT. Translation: CASSWAGGGTDTQYF. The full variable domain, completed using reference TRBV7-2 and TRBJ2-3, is GAGVSQSPSNKVTEKGKDVELRCDPISGHTALYWYRQSLGQGLEFLIYFQGNSAPDKSGLPSDRFSAERTGGSVSTLTIQRTQQEDSAVYLCASSWAGGGTDTQYFGPGTRLTVL.

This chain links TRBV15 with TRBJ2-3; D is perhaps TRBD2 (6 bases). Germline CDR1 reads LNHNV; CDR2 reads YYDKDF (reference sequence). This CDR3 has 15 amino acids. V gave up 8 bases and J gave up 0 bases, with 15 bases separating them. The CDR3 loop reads CATAEGGVSTDTQYF. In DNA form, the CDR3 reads TGTGCCACCGCGGAGGGTGGGGTTAGCACAGATACGCAGTATTTT.

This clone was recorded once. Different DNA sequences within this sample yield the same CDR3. The CDR3 here is CASRQGDYGYTF. CDR3 DNA sequence: TGTGCCAGTAGACAGGGTGACTATGGCTACACCTTC. The chain recombines TRBV19 with TRBJ1-2; D might be TRBD1 (6 bases). The CDR3 length is 12 residues. V gave up 6 bases and J gave up 3 bases, with 8 bases separating them. Germline CDR1 is LNHDA and CDR2 is SQIVND (reference sequence). Full variable domain (missing parts from reference TRBV19 and TRBJ1-2): DGGITQSPKYLFRKEGQNVTLSCEQNLNHDAMYWYRQDPGQGLRLIYYSQIVNDFQKGDIAEGYSVSREKKESFPLTVTSAQKNPTAFYLCASRQGDYGYTFGSGTRLTVV.

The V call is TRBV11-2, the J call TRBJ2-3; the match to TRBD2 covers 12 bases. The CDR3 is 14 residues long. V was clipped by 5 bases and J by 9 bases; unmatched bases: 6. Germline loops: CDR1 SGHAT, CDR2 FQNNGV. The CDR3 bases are TGTGCCAGCAGCGGACTAGCGGGACCCCCCACGCAGTATTTT. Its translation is CASSGLAGPPTQYF.

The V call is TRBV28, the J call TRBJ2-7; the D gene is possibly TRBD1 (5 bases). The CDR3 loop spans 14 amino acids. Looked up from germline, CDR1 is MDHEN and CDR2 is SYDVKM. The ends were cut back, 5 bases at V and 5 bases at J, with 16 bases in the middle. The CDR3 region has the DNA TGTGCCAGCAGTGAGGCAACTTGGGGCGACGAGCAGTACTTC. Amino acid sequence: CASSEATWGDEQYF.

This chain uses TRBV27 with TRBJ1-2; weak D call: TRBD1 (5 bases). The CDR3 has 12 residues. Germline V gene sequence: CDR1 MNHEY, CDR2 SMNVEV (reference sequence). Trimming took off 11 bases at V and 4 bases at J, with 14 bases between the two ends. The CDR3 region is CARRGGSYGYTF. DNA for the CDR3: TGTGCCCGGCGTGGGGGTTCCTATGGCTACACCTTC.

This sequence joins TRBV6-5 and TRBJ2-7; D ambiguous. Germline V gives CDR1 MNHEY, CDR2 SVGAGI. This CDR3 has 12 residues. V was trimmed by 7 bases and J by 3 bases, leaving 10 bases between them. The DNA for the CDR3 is TGTGCCAGCAAGGACGCCCGCTACGAGCAGTACTTC. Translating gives CASKDARYEQYF.

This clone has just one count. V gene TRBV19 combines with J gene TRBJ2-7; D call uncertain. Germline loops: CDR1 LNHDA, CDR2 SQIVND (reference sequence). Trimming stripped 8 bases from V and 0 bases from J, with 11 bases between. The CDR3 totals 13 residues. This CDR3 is CASADTSSYEQYF. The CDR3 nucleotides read TGTGCCAGTGCCGACACGAGCTCCTACGAGCAGTACTTC. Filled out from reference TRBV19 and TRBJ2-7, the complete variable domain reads DGGITQSPKYLFRKEGQNVTLSCEQNLNHDAMYWYRQDPGQGLRLIYYSQIVNDFQKGDIAEGYSVSREKKESFPLTVTSAQKNPTAFYLCASADTSSYEQYFGPGTRLTVT.

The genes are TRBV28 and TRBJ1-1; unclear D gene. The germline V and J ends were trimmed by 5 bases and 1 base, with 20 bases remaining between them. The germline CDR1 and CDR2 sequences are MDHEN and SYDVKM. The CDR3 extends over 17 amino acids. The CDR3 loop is CASSRTPHGPSNTEAFF. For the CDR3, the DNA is TGTGCCAGCAGTCGGACCCCTCATGGGCCCTCGAACACTGAAGCTTTCTTT.

CDR3 sequence: CASSQSRDRGPPQHF. DNA for the CDR3: TGTGCCAGCTCACAAAGCCGGGACAGGGGACCGCCCCAGCATTTT. V and J are TRBV18 and TRBJ1-5, with 10 bases matching TRBD1. The CDR3 runs to 15 residues. J was trimmed by 9 bases and V by 4 bases; bases with no gene match: 9. Per the germline V gene, CDR1 is KGHSH and CDR2 is LQKENI. Supplemented by reference TRBV18 and TRBJ1-5, the full variable domain reads NAGVMQNPRHLVRRRGQEARLRCSPMKGHSHVYWYRQLPEEGLKFMVYLQKENIIDESGMPKERFSAEFPKEGPSILRIQQVVRGDSAAYFCASSQSRDRGPPQHFGDGTRLSIL.

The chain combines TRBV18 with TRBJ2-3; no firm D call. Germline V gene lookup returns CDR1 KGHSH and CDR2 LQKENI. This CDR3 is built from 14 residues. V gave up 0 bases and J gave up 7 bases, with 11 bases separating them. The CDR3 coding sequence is TGTGCCAGCTCACCACCCGAGCTCCCAAATACGCAGTATTTT. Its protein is CASSPPELPNTQYF.

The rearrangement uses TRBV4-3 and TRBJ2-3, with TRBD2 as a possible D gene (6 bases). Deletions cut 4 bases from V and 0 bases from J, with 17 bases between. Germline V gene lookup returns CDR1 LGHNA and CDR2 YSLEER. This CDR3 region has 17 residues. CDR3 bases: TGCGCCAGCAGCCGGGGGGAGGCGCGGCCTAGCACAGATACGCAGTATTTT. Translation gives CASSRGEARPSTDTQYF.